These 30 T cell receptor beta chains were sequenced from one sample in a study of control samples from healthy donors and cancer patients. Sequencing was performed with immunoSEQ multiplex PCR; in TCRdb, only in-frame clones are kept and a portion is missing. Among about 90,000 clones listed, 90% were seen once. The source material was blood. All receptors come from a woman younger than 35 in good health.

V and J are TRBV11-2 and TRBJ1-2; D gene ambiguous. Germline V gene data show CDR1 as SGHAT and CDR2 as FQNNGV. The CDR3 totals 15 residues. V gave up 1 base and J gave up 4 bases, with 13 bases separating them. The CDR3 region has the DNA TGTGCCAGCAGCTTAGGAATTTGGGTAGTCTATGGCTACACCTTC. The encoded protein is CASSLGIWVVYGYTF.

This CDR3 reads CASSLVGGGADTQYF. The CDR3 coding sequence is TGTGCCAGCAGCTTGGTAGGCGGGGGGGCAGATACGCAGTATTTT. The chain joins TRBV5-6 to TRBJ2-3; 9 bases agree with TRBD2. This CDR3 is 15 amino acids long. V lost 0 bases to trimming and J lost 4 bases; unmatched junction nucleotides: 3. Germline V gene lookup returns CDR1 SGHDT and CDR2 YYEEEE.

The V call is TRBV5-4, the J call TRBJ2-7, with D perhaps matching TRBD2 (5 bases). The germline V gene has CDR1 SGHNT and CDR2 YYREEE (reference sequence). The V end lost 3 bases, the J end lost 5 bases, and 12 bases lay between the germline ends. The CDR3 extends over 13 amino acids. CDR3 in amino acids: CASSSTSEDEQYF. The DNA of the CDR3 is TGTGCCAGCAGCTCCACTAGTGAGGACGAGCAGTACTTC.

This chain uses TRBV5-1 with TRBJ1-1; D might be TRBD1 (6 bases). The germline V gene encodes CDR1 SGHRS and CDR2 YFSETQ. The CDR3 has 12 amino acids. The V end lost 3 bases, the J end lost 6 bases, and 9 bases lay between the germline ends. CDR3 amino acids: CASSSTGPEAFF. CDR3 in DNA: TGCGCCAGCAGCTCTACAGGGCCTGAAGCTTTCTTT.

Comment on this clone: One junction end disagrees with the germline gene, perhaps due to a read error. The chain combines TRBV7-3 with TRBJ2-1; D gene uncertain. Germline V gene data show CDR1 as SGHTA and CDR2 as FQGTGA. The CDR3 runs to 14 residues. CDR3 protein: CTSSLTPKEDEQFF. The CDR3 DNA is TGTACCAGCAGCTTAACCCCCAAAGAGGATGAGCAGTTCTTC.

This sequence joins TRBV28 and TRBJ2-3; the D gene could be TRBD1 or TRBD2 (6 bases each). The germline CDR1 and CDR2 sequences are MDHEN and SYDVKM. The length of the CDR3 is 13 residues. V lost 8 bases to trimming and J lost 2 bases, with 11 bases between them. The CDR3 loop reads CASGGGYTDTQYF. CDR3 DNA: TGTGCCAGCGGAGGGGGGTACACAGATACGCAGTATTTT.

V gene TRBV5-4 combines with J gene TRBJ1-2; D remains ambiguous. Trimming cost V 4 bases and J 2 bases, with 21 bases left between them. Germline V gene lookup returns CDR1 SGHNT and CDR2 YYREEE (reference sequence). This CDR3 has 17 residues. CDR3 nucleotide sequence: TGTGCCAGCAGCCTATCCCCGGCAGTACAAATGAACTATGGCTACACCTTC. Translating gives CASSLSPAVQMNYGYTF.

This chain uses TRBV6-4 with TRBJ2-3; D remains ambiguous. Trimming stripped 6 bases from V and 1 base from J, with 14 bases between. Germline V gene data show CDR1 as MRHNA and CDR2 as SNTAGT. The CDR3 contains 15 residues. CDR3 sequence (DNA): TGTGCCAGCAGCGCTACAGCCCCGGGCACAGATACGCAGTATTTT. This translates into CASSATAPGTDTQYF.

The chain links TRBV9 to TRBJ1-1; tentatively, D is TRBD1 (6 bases). The germline V gene encodes CDR1 SGDLS and CDR2 YYNGEE. CDR3 length equals 14 residues. V was clipped by 0 bases and J by 3 bases, with 9 bases between them. In DNA, the CDR3 is TGTGCCAGCAGCGTAGAGGCAGGGGACACTGAAGCTTTCTTT. Amino acid sequence: CASSVEAGDTEAFF.

The chain carries TRBV19 and TRBJ1-2; tentative D call: TRBD1 (6 bases). CDR3 size: 14 residues. Germline-derived CDR1 and CDR2 are LNHDA and SQIVND (reference sequence). The V and J ends lost 4 bases and 4 bases respectively, with 13 bases between them. This chain's CDR3 is CASSTKGGIYGYTF. The CDR3 DNA follows: TGTGCCAGTAGTACAAAAGGGGGAATCTATGGCTACACCTTC. Full variable domain (rest looked up from reference TRBV19 and TRBJ1-2): DGGITQSPKYLFRKEGQNVTLSCEQNLNHDAMYWYRQDPGQGLRLIYYSQIVNDFQKGDIAEGYSVSREKKESFPLTVTSAQKNPTAFYLCASSTKGGIYGYTFGSGTRLTVV.

This chain uses TRBV6-5 with TRBJ1-1, with a tentative D call TRBD1 (6 bases). Per germline, CDR1 MNHEY and CDR2 SVGAGI. Between the trimmed V and J ends, which lost 2 bases and 8 bases, there was a span of 15 bases. This CDR3 spans 14 amino acids. CDR3 bases: TGTGCCAGCAGTTACGGACAGCGCCGCTCCGAAGCTTTCTTT. Encoded protein: CASSYGQRRSEAFF.

This clone came up once. The V and J genes are TRBV9 and TRBJ1-3, with D possibly being TRBD1 (6 bases). Germline CDR1 reads SGDLS; CDR2 reads YYNGEE. V gave up 7 bases and J gave up 0 bases, with 11 bases separating them. This CDR3 region has 14 residues. CDR3 sequence (DNA): TGTGCCAGCGCTACAGGGCTCTCTGGAAACACCATATATTTT. Translated: CASATGLSGNTIYF.

The chain recombines TRBV15 with TRBJ1-3, with D perhaps TRBD1 (5 bases). Looked up from germline, CDR1 is LNHNV and CDR2 is YYDKDF (reference sequence). This CDR3 contains 20 residues. Trimming shortened V by 2 bases and J by 1 base, and 24 bases separated the two germline ends. The CDR3 reads CATSRPLGLEGHTSGNTIYF. CDR3 DNA sequence: TGTGCCACCAGCAGACCTTTGGGGCTTGAGGGCCACACATCTGGAAACACCATATATTTT.

The chain is built from TRBV2 and TRBJ2-7; TRBD1 matches 10 bases. Per the germline V gene, CDR1 is SNHLY and CDR2 is FYNNEI. The CDR3 has 15 residues. The trim removed 9 bases at V and 4 bases at J, leaving 12 bases unmatched. The CDR3, as DNA: TGTGCCAGTTCGGAGGACAGGGGGGATGCGTACGAGCAGTACTTC. This gives the protein CASSEDRGDAYEQYF.

The V and J genes are TRBV19 and TRBJ1-2; D is possibly TRBD1 (5 bases). Germline V gives CDR1 LNHDA, CDR2 SQIVND (reference sequence). The V end was cut by 2 bases, the J end by 8 bases, with 9 bases between. The length of the CDR3 is 12 residues. The CDR3 is CASSILGTGYTF. The CDR3 nucleotides read TGTGCCAGTAGTATACTGGGGACGGGCTACACCTTC. Using reference TRBV19 and TRBJ1-2 for the parts outside the CDR3, the full variable domain is DGGITQSPKYLFRKEGQNVTLSCEQNLNHDAMYWYRQDPGQGLRLIYYSQIVNDFQKGDIAEGYSVSREKKESFPLTVTSAQKNPTAFYLCASSILGTGYTFGSGTRLTVV.

The rearrangement links TRBV14 to TRBJ1-2; TRBD1 matches at 7 bases. The germline gives CDR1 SGHDN, CDR2 FVKESK. The CDR3 loop spans 16 amino acids. After removal of 3 bases from V and 3 bases from J, the junction contained 10 bases not matched to a gene. CDR3 DNA sequence: TGTGCCAGCAGCCATTTCAGCGGACAGGATGACTATGGCTACACCTTC. As protein: CASSHFSGQDDYGYTF. The full variable domain, with the rest looked up from reference TRBV14 and TRBJ1-2, is EAGVTQFPSHSVIEKGQTVTLRCDPISGHDNLYWYRRVMGKEIKFLLHFVKESKQDESGMPNNRFLAERTGGTYSTLKVQPAELEDSGVYFCASSHFSGQDDYGYTFGSGTRLTVV.

The rearrangement links TRBV28 to TRBJ2-7; 8 nucleotides agree with TRBD1. Germline values: CDR1 MDHEN, CDR2 SYDVKM. Trimming at V came to 5 bases and at J to 5 bases, leaving 11 bases not matched to a gene. This CDR3 has 15 amino acids. The CDR3 DNA reads TGTGCCAGCAGTCTCCAACGACAGGGGAGCGACGAGCAGTACTTC. Translating gives CASSLQRQGSDEQYF. Full variable domain (missing parts from reference TRBV28 and TRBJ2-7): DVKVTQSSRYLVKRTGEKVFLECVQDMDHENMFWYRQDPGLGLRLIYFSYDVKMKEKGDIPEGYSVSREKKERFSLILESASTNQTSMYLCASSLQRQGSDEQYFGPGTRLTVT.

The table lists this clone with a count of one. The chain employs TRBV18 and TRBJ1-3; the D gene is possibly TRBD1 (5 bases). The germline V gene encodes CDR1 KGHSH and CDR2 LQKENI. V gave up 3 bases and J gave up 2 bases, with 11 bases separating them. The CDR3 covers 15 residues. CDR3 DNA sequence: TGTGCCAGCTCACCCGACGCGGGGGCTGGAAACACCATATATTTT. This gives the protein CASSPDAGAGNTIYF.

This chain connects TRBV5-1 to TRBJ1-1; 10 bases match TRBD1. V gave up 0 bases and J gave up 7 bases; unmatched junction bases: 6. The CDR3 covers 15 residues. The germline V gene encodes CDR1 SGHRS and CDR2 YFSETQ. CDR3: CASSLGGTGEDEAFF. The CDR3 DNA reads TGCGCCAGCAGCTTGGGCGGGACAGGGGAGGATGAAGCTTTCTTT.

This chain connects TRBV10-2 to TRBJ2-2; a possible D gene is TRBD2 (6 bases). This CDR3 region has 14 residues. Germline loops: CDR1 WSHSY, CDR2 SAAADI. V shed 8 bases and J shed 5 bases, with 15 bases lying between them. In DNA, the CDR3 is TGCGCCAGCGTCGCCCTAGCGTCAACCGGGGAGCTGTTTTTT. Translated: CASVALASTGELFF.

The V and J genes are TRBV29-1 and TRBJ2-5; D may be TRBD1 (6 bases). Germline-derived CDR1 and CDR2 are SQVTM and ANQGSEA. Trimming removed 4 bases from V and 3 bases from J, with 12 bases in between. The CDR3 covers 13 residues. The CDR3, as DNA: TGCAGCGTTGGAACAGGGCCTAAAGAGACCCAGTACTTC. Translation: CSVGTGPKETQYF.

This chain joins TRBV25-1 and TRBJ1-4; possible D gene TRBD1, 5 bases. This CDR3 contains 13 residues. Germline CDR1 reads MGHDK; CDR2 reads SYGVNS. V lost 8 bases and J 8 bases, leaving 15 bases between the germline ends. CDR3 DNA: TGTGCCAGCTCCTCGGGGGGGAGCGAAAAACTGTTTTTT. Translating gives CASSSGGSEKLFF.

The chain links TRBV5-4 to TRBJ1-1; possibly TRBD1 for D (5 bases). CDR1 and CDR2 (germline): SGHNT, YYREEE (reference sequence). This CDR3 is 13 amino acids long. V dropped 4 bases and J dropped 10 bases, with 17 bases sitting between them. CDR3: CASSVGRFSGAFF. The DNA of the CDR3 is TGTGCCAGCAGCGTGGGACGTTTCTCAGGAGCTTTCTTT.

The chain couples TRBV20-1 to TRBJ2-7, with D perhaps TRBD2 (5 bases). This CDR3 spans 11 amino acids. Per germline, CDR1 DFQATT and CDR2 SNEGSKA (reference sequence). V was pared by 5 bases and J by 3 bases, with 8 bases between. The CDR3 sequence is CSARTFYEQYF. The CDR3 bases are TGCAGTGCTCGGACTTTCTACGAGCAGTACTTC.

DNA for the CDR3: TGTGCCAGCAGCTTGGTGAACACCGGGGAGCTGTTTTTT. Its translation is CASSLVNTGELFF. The gene calls are TRBV11-3 and TRBJ2-2; D gene unclear. With 3 bases removed from V and 1 base from J, the gap between germline ends came to 3 bases. The CDR3 extends over 13 amino acids. CDR1 and CDR2 from the germline V gene are SGHNT and YENEEA.

The chain uses TRBV15 and TRBJ1-2; TRBD1 might be the D (5 bases). The CDR3 is 13 residues long. V was pared by 0 bases and J by 8 bases, with 10 bases between. CDR1 is LNHNV and CDR2 is YYDKDF in the germline V gene (reference sequence). The chain's CDR3 is CATSRDQGRGYTF. The CDR3 nucleotides read TGTGCCACCAGCAGAGATCAGGGTAGGGGCTACACCTTC.

V usage is TRBV19 and J usage is TRBJ2-7; D gene ambiguous. Germline V gene lookup returns CDR1 LNHDA and CDR2 SQIVND (reference sequence). Trimming removed 4 bases at V and 0 bases at J, with 7 bases between. There are 13 residues in the CDR3. The CDR3 protein is CASSRTASYEQYF. Written as DNA, the CDR3 is TGTGCCAGTAGTAGAACAGCCTCCTACGAGCAGTACTTC.

The genes are TRBV27 and TRBJ1-1, with D perhaps matching TRBD1 (5 bases). Germline lookup yields CDR1 MNHEY and CDR2 SMNVEV (reference sequence). V lost 1 base and J lost 2, with 8 bases in between. CDR3 size: 14 residues. CDR3 loop: CASSLFTGNTEAFF. CDR3 nucleotides: TGTGCCAGCAGTTTATTTACAGGCAACACTGAAGCTTTCTTT.

This rearrangement joins TRBV21-1 to TRBJ2-2; the D call TRBD2 from the table was never checked on the DNA. TRBV21-1 is recorded as a pseudogene. CDR3 length equals 18 residues. The CDR3 spells CARIGRGLDYANTGELFF. The CDR3, as DNA: TGTGCCCGAATAGGACGGGGACTAGATTACGCGAACACCGGGGAGCTGTTTTTT.

The J gene is TRBJ1-1, the V gene TRBV15, with D hard to call. Germline V lookup: CDR1 LNHNV, CDR2 YYDKDF (reference sequence). The CDR3 consists of 15 residues. The V gene lost 0 bases and the J gene lost 3 bases, with 11 bases spanning the gap. CDR3 sequence reads: CATSRDLGWDTEAFF. The CDR3 nucleotides read TGTGCCACCAGCAGAGATCTGGGATGGGACACTGAAGCTTTCTTT. Combining the CDR3 with reference TRBV15 and TRBJ1-1 gives the whole variable domain DAMVIQNPRYQVTQFGKPVTLSCSQTLNHNVMYWYQQKSSQAPKLLFHYYDKDFNNEADTPDNFQSRRPNTSFCFLDIRSPGLGDTAMYLCATSRDLGWDTEAFFGQGTRLTVV.